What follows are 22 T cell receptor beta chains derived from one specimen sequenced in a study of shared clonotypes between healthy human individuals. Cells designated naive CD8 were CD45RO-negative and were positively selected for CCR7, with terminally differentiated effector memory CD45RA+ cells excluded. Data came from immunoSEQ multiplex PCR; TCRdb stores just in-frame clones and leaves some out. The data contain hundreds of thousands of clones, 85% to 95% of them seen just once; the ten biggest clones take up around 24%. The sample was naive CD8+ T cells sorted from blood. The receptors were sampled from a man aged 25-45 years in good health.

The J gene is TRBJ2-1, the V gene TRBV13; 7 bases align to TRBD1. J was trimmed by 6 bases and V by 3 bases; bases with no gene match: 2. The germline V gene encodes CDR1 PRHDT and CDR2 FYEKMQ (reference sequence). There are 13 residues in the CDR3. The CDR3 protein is CASSFTGVNEQFF. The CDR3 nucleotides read TGTGCCAGCAGCTTCACAGGGGTCAATGAGCAGTTCTTC.

CDR3 in amino acids: CASTLQGSNQPQHF. The CDR3 DNA is TGTGCCAGCACCTTACAGGGGAGCAATCAGCCCCAGCATTTT. The rearrangement links TRBV28 to TRBJ1-5; 7 bases match TRBD1. Germline V gene data show CDR1 as MDHEN and CDR2 as SYDVKM. The CDR3 loop spans 14 amino acids. J gave up 1 base and V 7 bases, and 4 bases lay outside the gene matches.

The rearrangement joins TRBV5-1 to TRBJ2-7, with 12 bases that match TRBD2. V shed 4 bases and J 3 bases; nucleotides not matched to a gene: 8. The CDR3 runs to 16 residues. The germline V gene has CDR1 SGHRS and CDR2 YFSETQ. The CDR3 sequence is CASSVGLAGSIYEQYF. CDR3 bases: TGCGCCAGCAGCGTTGGACTAGCGGGATCCATCTACGAGCAGTACTTC.

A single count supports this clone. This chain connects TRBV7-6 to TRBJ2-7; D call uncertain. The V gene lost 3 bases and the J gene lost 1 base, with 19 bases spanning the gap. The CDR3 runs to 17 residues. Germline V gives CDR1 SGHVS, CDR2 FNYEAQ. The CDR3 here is CASSFQAAARTSYEQYF. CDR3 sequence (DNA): TGTGCCAGCAGCTTCCAGGCGGCCGCACGAACTTCCTACGAGCAGTACTTC.

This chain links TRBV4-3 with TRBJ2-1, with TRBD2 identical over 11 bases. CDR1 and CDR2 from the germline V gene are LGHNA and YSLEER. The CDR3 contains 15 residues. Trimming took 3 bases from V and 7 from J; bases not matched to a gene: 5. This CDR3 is CASSQLAGGPNEQFF. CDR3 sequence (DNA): TGCGCCAGCAGCCAGTTAGCGGGAGGGCCTAATGAGCAGTTCTTC.

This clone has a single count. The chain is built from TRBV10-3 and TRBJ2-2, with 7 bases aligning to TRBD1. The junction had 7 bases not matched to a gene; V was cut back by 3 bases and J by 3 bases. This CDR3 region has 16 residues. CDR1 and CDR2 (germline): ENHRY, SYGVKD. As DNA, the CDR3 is TGTGCCATCAGTGACCCTGACAGGGAATACACCGGGGAGCTGTTTTTT. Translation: CAISDPDREYTGELFF.

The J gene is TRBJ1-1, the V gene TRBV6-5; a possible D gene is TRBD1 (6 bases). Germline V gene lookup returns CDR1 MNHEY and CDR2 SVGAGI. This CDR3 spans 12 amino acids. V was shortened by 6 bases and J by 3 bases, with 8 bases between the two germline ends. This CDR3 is CASSTGYTEAFF. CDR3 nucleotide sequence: TGTGCCAGCAGCACAGGGTACACTGAAGCTTTCTTT.

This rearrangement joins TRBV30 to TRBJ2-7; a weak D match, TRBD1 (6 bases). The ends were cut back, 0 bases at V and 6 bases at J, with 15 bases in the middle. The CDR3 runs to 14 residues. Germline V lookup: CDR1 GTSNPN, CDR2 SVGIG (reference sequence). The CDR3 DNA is TGTGCCTGGAGTGTAATGGGGGCGCTGGGCGAGCAGTACTTC. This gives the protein CAWSVMGALGEQYF.

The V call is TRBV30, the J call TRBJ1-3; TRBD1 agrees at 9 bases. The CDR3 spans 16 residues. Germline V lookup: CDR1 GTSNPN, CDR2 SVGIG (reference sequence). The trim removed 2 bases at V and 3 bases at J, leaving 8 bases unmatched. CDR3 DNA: TGTGCCTGGAGTATAGGGACAGGGCTTTTTGGAAACACCATATATTTT. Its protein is CAWSIGTGLFGNTIYF.

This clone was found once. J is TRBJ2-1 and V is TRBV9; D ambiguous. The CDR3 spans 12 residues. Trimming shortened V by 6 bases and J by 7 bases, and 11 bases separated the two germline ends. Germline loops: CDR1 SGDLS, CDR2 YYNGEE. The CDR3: CASTPDGNEQFF. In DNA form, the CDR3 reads TGTGCCAGCACGCCAGATGGAAATGAGCAGTTCTTC.

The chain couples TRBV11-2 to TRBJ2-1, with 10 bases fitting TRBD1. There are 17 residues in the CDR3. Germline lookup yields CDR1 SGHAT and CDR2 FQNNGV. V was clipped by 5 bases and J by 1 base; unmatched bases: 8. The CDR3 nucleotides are TGTGCCAGCAGCGTGGGACAGGGGCGAGGATCCTACAATGAGCAGTTCTTC. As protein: CASSVGQGRGSYNEQFF.

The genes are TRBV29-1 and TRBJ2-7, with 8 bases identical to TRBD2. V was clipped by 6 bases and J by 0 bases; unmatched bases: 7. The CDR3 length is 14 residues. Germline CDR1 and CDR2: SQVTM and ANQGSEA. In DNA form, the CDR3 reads TGCAGCGTCATTAGCGGGAAGAGCTCCTACGAGCAGTACTTC. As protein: CSVISGKSSYEQYF.

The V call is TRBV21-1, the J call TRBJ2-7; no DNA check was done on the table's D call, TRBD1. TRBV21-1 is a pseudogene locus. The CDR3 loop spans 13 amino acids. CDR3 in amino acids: CASYTGRTYEQYF. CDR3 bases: TGTGCCAGCTACACAGGGCGAACCTACGAGCAGTACTTC.

CDR3 DNA: TGCGCCAGCAGCTTCGGGACAGGGAGCTATGAGCAGTTCTTC. Its protein is CASSFGTGSYEQFF. The chain carries TRBV5-1 and TRBJ2-1; 9 positions match TRBD1. The V gene end was trimmed by 2 bases and the J gene end by 8 bases; junction bases not matched to a gene: 5. The CDR3 is made up of 14 amino acids. The germline gives CDR1 SGHRS, CDR2 YFSETQ.

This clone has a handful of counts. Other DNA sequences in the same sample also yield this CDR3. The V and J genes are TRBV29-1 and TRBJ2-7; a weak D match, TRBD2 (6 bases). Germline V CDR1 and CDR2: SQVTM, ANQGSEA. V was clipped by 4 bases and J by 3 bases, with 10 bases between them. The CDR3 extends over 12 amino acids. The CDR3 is CSVGSGNYEQYF. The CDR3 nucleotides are TGCAGCGTTGGTAGCGGCAACTACGAGCAGTACTTC.

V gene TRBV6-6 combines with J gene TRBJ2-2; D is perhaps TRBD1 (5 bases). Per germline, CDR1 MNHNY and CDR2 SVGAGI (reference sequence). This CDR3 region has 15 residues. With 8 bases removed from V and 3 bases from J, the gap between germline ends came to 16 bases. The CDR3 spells CASLRQRGHTGELFF. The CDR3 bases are TGTGCCAGCTTACGACAGAGAGGCCACACCGGGGAGCTGTTTTTT.

CDR3 region: CASSLGPRGGELFF. CDR3 DNA sequence: TGTGCCAGCAGTTTAGGTCCCAGGGGCGGGGAGCTGTTTTTT. The V gene is TRBV27, the J gene TRBJ2-2; possibly TRBD1 for D (6 bases). CDR1 MNHEY and CDR2 SMNVEV come from the germline V gene (reference sequence). This CDR3 spans 14 amino acids. Trimming removed 2 bases at V and 7 bases at J, with 11 bases between.

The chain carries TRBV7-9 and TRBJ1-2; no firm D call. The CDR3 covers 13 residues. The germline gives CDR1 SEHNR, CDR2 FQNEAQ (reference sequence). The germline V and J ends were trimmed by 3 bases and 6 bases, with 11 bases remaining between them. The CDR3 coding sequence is TGTGCCAGCAGCTTTAGGGCGGAGAATGGCTACACCTTC. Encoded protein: CASSFRAENGYTF. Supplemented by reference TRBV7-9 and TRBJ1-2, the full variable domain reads DTGVSQNPRHKITKRGQNVTFRCDPISEHNRLYWYRQTLGQGPEFLTYFQNEAQLEKSRLLSDRFSAERPKGSFSTLEIQRTEQGDSAMYLCASSFRAENGYTFGSGTRLTVV.

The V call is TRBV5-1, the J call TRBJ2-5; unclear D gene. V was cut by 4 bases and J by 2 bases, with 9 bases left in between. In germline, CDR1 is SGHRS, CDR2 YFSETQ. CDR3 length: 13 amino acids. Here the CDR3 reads CASSTLRQETQYF. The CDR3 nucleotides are TGCGCCAGCAGCACCTTAAGACAAGAGACCCAGTACTTC.

CDR3 nucleotide sequence: TGTGCCAGCAGCGAGACCGACCGACCGGGACAAAGTGGAAACACCATATATTTT. It specifies CASSETDRPGQSGNTIYF. The gene calls are TRBV9 and TRBJ1-3, with a tentative D call TRBD1 (6 bases). V lost 3 bases and J 3 bases, leaving 22 bases between the germline ends. This CDR3 is built from 18 residues. Germline V gene sequence: CDR1 SGDLS, CDR2 YYNGEE.

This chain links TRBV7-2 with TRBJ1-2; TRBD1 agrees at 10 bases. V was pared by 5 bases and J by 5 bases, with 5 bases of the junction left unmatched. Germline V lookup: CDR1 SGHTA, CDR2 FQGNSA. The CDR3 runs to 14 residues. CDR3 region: CASSTGQGVYGYTF. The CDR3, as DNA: TGTGCCAGCAGCACAGGACAGGGGGTATATGGCTACACCTTC.

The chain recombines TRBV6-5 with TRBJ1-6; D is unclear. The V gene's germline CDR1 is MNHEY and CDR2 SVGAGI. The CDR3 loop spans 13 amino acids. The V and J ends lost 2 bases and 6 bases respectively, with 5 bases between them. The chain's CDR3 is CASSYGSNSPLHF. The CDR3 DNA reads TGTGCCAGCAGTTACGGAAGTAATTCACCCCTCCACTTT.